These 12 T cell receptor beta chains came from one sample sequenced in a study of blood T cells in healthy people across ages. Using a J-beta primer mix together with a sample-barcoded 5' primer, a second PCR was run for about 6 to 12 cycles. From the 5' RACE reads, TCRdb called clonotypes with MiXCR, one entry per CDR3 protein. The data contain about 1.8 million distinct CDR3 sequences, 40% to 55% of them singletons. The specimen sequenced was blood. The origin of the receptors is a woman aged 40 to 50 in good health.

This clonotype has a handful of counts. The chain carries TRBV6-6 and TRBJ1-2; TRBD1 aligns across 8 bases. Per germline, CDR1 MNHNY and CDR2 SVGAGI (reference sequence). This CDR3 is built from 17 residues. V trimming: 7 bases; J trimming: 4 bases; junction bases outside the gene matches: 17. The CDR3 region has the DNA TGTGCCAGCACCGAATTTCCGGGACAGGCTAATCCCTATGGCTACACCTTC. Translating it yields CASTEFPGQANPYGYTF.

This rearrangement joins TRBV20-1 to TRBJ2-3, with D hard to call. V was pared by 5 bases and J by 0 bases, with 12 bases between. The V gene's germline CDR1 is DFQATT and CDR2 SNEGSKA (reference sequence). The CDR3 runs to 14 residues. CDR3 amino acids: CSAFTAASTDTQYF. The CDR3 nucleotides are TGCAGTGCTTTTACAGCAGCTAGCACAGATACGCAGTATTTT.

The genes are TRBV2 and TRBJ1-2; D remains unclear. The CDR3 has 11 amino acids. The V end lost 11 bases, the J end lost 6 bases, and 13 bases lay between the germline ends. Germline CDR1 reads SNHLY; CDR2 reads FYNNEI. The CDR3 DNA reads TGTGCCGGGTTAGGGCAGGATGGCTACACCTTC. Protein sequence: CAGLGQDGYTF.

The chain links TRBV27 to TRBJ2-5; TRBD2 agrees at 8 bases. CDR1 and CDR2 (germline): MNHEY, SMNVEV (reference sequence). The CDR3 extends over 15 amino acids. After removal of 5 bases from V and 2 bases from J, the junction contained 7 bases not matched to a gene. This CDR3 reads CASSTLTSAQETQYF. The CDR3 coding sequence is TGTGCCAGCAGTACCTTGACTAGCGCACAAGAGACCCAGTACTTC.

V is TRBV28 and J is TRBJ1-2; 9 bases are shared with TRBD1. CDR3 length equals 14 residues. CDR1 is MDHEN, CDR2 SYDVKM, per germline. J was trimmed by 1 base and V by 7 bases; bases with no gene match: 4. CDR3 sequence (DNA): TGTGCCAGCACAGGGACAGGGCATAACTATGGCTACACCTTC. Its translation: CASTGTGHNYGYTF.

The chain joins TRBV28 to TRBJ2-5; weak D call: TRBD2 (6 bases). Per the germline V gene, CDR1 is MDHEN and CDR2 is SYDVKM. V gave up 1 base and J gave up 0 bases, with 12 bases separating them. The length of the CDR3 is 16 residues. DNA for the CDR3: TGTGCCAGCAGTTTATCGGCGGCGGGGTACCAAGAGACCCAGTACTTC. It codes for CASSLSAAGYQETQYF.

The chain recombines TRBV5-6 with TRBJ2-1; 7 bases match TRBD2. After removal of 1 base from V and 4 bases from J, the junction contained 11 bases not matched to a gene. The CDR3 is 17 amino acids. From germline, CDR1 is SGHDT and CDR2 YYEEEE. The CDR3 is CASSLRRGTSAYNEQFF. CDR3 in DNA: TGTGCCAGCAGCTTGCGTCGGGGAACTAGCGCTTACAATGAGCAGTTCTTC.

The chain recombines TRBV3-1 with TRBJ1-6, with TRBD1 as a possible D gene (5 bases). The CDR3 sequence is 19 residues long. The V gene lost 0 bases and the J gene lost 4 bases, with 19 bases spanning the gap. Germline V lookup: CDR1 LGHDT, CDR2 YNNKEL (reference sequence). The CDR3 spells CASSQDRAGTLAYNSPLHF. The CDR3 DNA follows: TGTGCCAGCAGCCAAGATCGGGCCGGGACCCTCGCATATAATTCACCCCTCCACTTT.

The gene calls are TRBV27 and TRBJ1-6; D remains unclear. The germline gives CDR1 MNHEY, CDR2 SMNVEV (reference sequence). The CDR3 is 17 residues long. V was cut by 9 bases and J by 0 bases, with 18 bases left in between. As DNA, the CDR3 is TGTGCCAGTAGACGGACTTCCTTGAGCTCCTATAATTCACCCCTCCACTTT. Encoded protein: CASRRTSLSSYNSPLHF.

This chain links TRBV6-5 with TRBJ1-2, with a weak D call TRBD1 (5 bases). V lost 4 bases, J lost 0 bases, and 12 bases lay in between. This CDR3 has 15 residues. Germline CDR1 and CDR2: MNHEY and SVGAGI. This CDR3 is CASSSIQGANYGYTF. CDR3 bases: TGTGCCAGCAGTTCCATCCAGGGAGCTAACTATGGCTACACCTTC.

The chain carries TRBV6-2 or TRBV6-3 and TRBJ2-7; no clear D gene. Gene TRBJ2-5 matches the end of the DNA better, so the J call may be wrong. The CDR3 is 11 residues long. Germline CDR1 MNHEY, CDR2 SVGEGT. This chain's CDR3 is CASTFGGTQYF. The CDR3, as DNA: TGTGCCAGCACATTCGGCGGGACCCAGTACTTC.

For the CDR3, the DNA is TGTGCCAGCAGCATCGGACAGGGGGCGTCCAACTATGGCTACACCTTC. Amino acids: CASSIGQGASNYGYTF. The V gene is TRBV12-3 or TRBV12-4, the J gene TRBJ1-2; 11 bases line up with TRBD1. The CDR3 has 16 amino acids. V gave up 6 bases and J gave up 2 bases; unmatched junction bases: 8.